What follows are 23 T cell receptor beta chains derived from one specimen sequenced in a study of T cell responses to AZD1222 COVID-19 vaccine. The repertoire was sequenced with immunoSEQ multiplex PCR; TCRdb's copy has only in-frame clones and lacks some. The table lists under 20,000 clones, about 88% of them singletons, with 2.9% in the top ten. The source material was peripheral blood, sampled 28 days after the second AZD1222 dose. The receptors come from an adult who received the AZD1222 COVID-19 vaccine.

The chain has TRBV28 and TRBJ1-4; weak D call: TRBD1 (5 bases). The V gene's germline CDR1 is MDHEN and CDR2 SYDVKM. This CDR3 contains 16 residues. Trimming stripped 4 bases from V and 0 bases from J, with 12 bases between. In nucleotides, the CDR3 is TGTGCCAGCAGTTCCTCCGGACAAACAACTAATGAAAAACTGTTTTTT. Residues: CASSSSGQTTNEKLFF.

The chain has TRBV5-4 and TRBJ1-2; 11 bases line up with TRBD1. The trim removed 4 bases at V and 8 bases at J, leaving 7 bases unmatched. CDR1 is SGHNT, CDR2 YYREEE, per germline (reference sequence). This CDR3 has 14 residues. This chain's CDR3 is CASSKGQGDYGYTF. The DNA of the CDR3 is TGTGCCAGCAGCAAGGGACAGGGGGATTACGGCTACACCTTC.

The J gene is TRBJ2-2, the V gene TRBV5-1; 9 bases align to TRBD1. Unmatched junction bases numbered 4, after V lost 0 bases and J lost 4 bases. Germline assignment: CDR1 SGHRS and CDR2 YFSETQ. The CDR3 is 16 residues long. DNA of the CDR3: TGCGCCAGCAGCTTGGGGGACAGGGTTATCACCGGGGAGCTGTTTTTT. Its protein product is CASSLGDRVITGELFF.

This chain joins TRBV7-3 and TRBJ2-1; D uncertain. CDR1 is SGHTA and CDR2 is FQGTGA in the germline V gene. The CDR3 extends over 14 amino acids. The ends were cut back, 4 bases at V and 6 bases at J, with 13 bases in the middle. CDR3 region: CASSSPTAANEQFF. The CDR3 DNA reads TGTGCCAGCAGCTCCCCCACTGCTGCCAATGAGCAGTTCTTC.

The chain has TRBV19 and TRBJ2-7; 7 bases are a match to TRBD1. V was clipped by 3 bases and J by 3 bases; unmatched bases: 8. The germline CDR1 and CDR2 sequences are LNHDA and SQIVND (reference sequence). The CDR3 is made up of 15 amino acids. This chain's CDR3 is CASSIQPGQSYEQYF. CDR3 DNA: TGTGCCAGTAGTATCCAACCGGGACAGAGCTACGAGCAGTACTTC.

The chain's CDR3 is CASSATGDSGNTIYF. In nucleotides, the CDR3 is TGTGCCAGCAGCGCTACAGGGGACTCTGGAAACACCATATATTTT. The V and J genes are TRBV5-4 and TRBJ1-3, with 7 bases matching TRBD1. CDR1 and CDR2 from the germline V gene are SGHNT and YYREEE (reference sequence). The trim removed 4 bases at V and 0 bases at J, leaving 4 bases unmatched. The CDR3 loop spans 15 amino acids.

The gene calls are TRBV4-2 and TRBJ2-3, with D perhaps TRBD1 or TRBD2 (7 bases each). CDR1 is LGHNA, CDR2 YNFKEQ, per germline. The V end lost 8 bases, the J end lost 5 bases, and 14 bases lay between the germline ends. The CDR3 has 13 amino acids. The CDR3 is CASSQGGVDTQYF. The DNA for the CDR3 is TGTGCCAGCTCCCAGGGGGGGGTAGATACGCAGTATTTT.

The chain combines TRBV19 with TRBJ2-3; TRBD2 is a possible D gene (6 bases). This CDR3 comprises 14 residues. Trimming shortened V by 6 bases and J by 7 bases, and 17 bases separated the two germline ends. CDR1 is LNHDA and CDR2 is SQIVND in the germline V gene (reference sequence). The CDR3 nucleotides read TGTGCCAGTAGGAGGGACTCGCTAGGTCATACGCAGTATTTT. This sequence encodes CASRRDSLGHTQYF.

The chain combines TRBV19 with TRBJ2-1, with D possibly being TRBD1 or TRBD2 (5 bases each). V dropped 2 bases and J dropped 6 bases, with 8 bases sitting between them. Germline CDR1 LNHDA, CDR2 SQIVND (reference sequence). This CDR3 is built from 13 residues. This CDR3 is CASSITGRNEQFF. CDR3 coding DNA: TGTGCCAGTAGTATAACGGGGCGCAATGAGCAGTTCTTC.

V gene TRBV5-1 combines with J gene TRBJ2-1; 9 bases map to TRBD1. The CDR3 is made up of 14 amino acids. V lost 1 base to trimming and J lost 9 bases; unmatched junction nucleotides: 5. Germline CDR1 reads SGHRS; CDR2 reads YFSETQ. CDR3 sequence: CASSLSQGAGEQFF. In nucleotides, the CDR3 is TGCGCCAGCAGCTTGTCACAGGGGGCGGGTGAGCAGTTCTTC.

This clone has a handful of counts. V is TRBV14 and J is TRBJ2-7; D is ambiguous. In germline, CDR1 is SGHDN, CDR2 FVKESK. Trimming left V 2 bases short and J 0 bases short, with 8 bases between. CDR3 length equals 14 residues. This CDR3 reads CASSQMQSSYEQYF. CDR3 nucleotides: TGTGCCAGCAGCCAAATGCAGAGCTCCTACGAGCAGTACTTC.

The chain is built from TRBV28 and TRBJ1-1; the D is unclear. The CDR3 has 15 amino acids. V was shortened by 3 bases and J by 1 base, with 12 bases between the two germline ends. Germline CDR1 is MDHEN and CDR2 is SYDVKM. The CDR3 here is CASSFIPPSNTEAFF. CDR3 in DNA: TGTGCCAGCAGTTTTATTCCGCCTTCGAACACTGAAGCTTTCTTT.

This clone was seen a handful of times. The chain combines TRBV29-1 with TRBJ2-1; TRBD1 agrees at 7 bases. Germline V gives CDR1 SQVTM, CDR2 ANQGSEA. This CDR3 has 13 residues. V lost 3 bases, J lost 6 bases, and 5 bases stayed unmatched. CDR3 in amino acids: CSVDKAGGNEQFF. CDR3 bases: TGCAGCGTTGACAAGGCAGGGGGCAATGAGCAGTTCTTC.

The chain carries TRBV6-5 and TRBJ2-3; D tentatively fits TRBD1 or TRBD2 (5 bases each). The CDR3 sequence is 12 residues long. Germline CDR1 and CDR2: MNHEY and SVGAGI. Trimming pared 8 bases from V and 11 bases from J, leaving 17 bases between. The CDR3 protein is CASGWDGQMQYF. CDR3 nucleotide sequence: TGTGCCAGCGGCTGGGACGGACAAATGCAGTATTTT.

The J gene is TRBJ2-2, the V gene TRBV5-1; TRBD2 might be the D (5 bases). CDR3 size: 15 residues. V was cut by 0 bases and J by 2 bases, with 8 bases left in between. CDR1 SGHRS and CDR2 YFSETQ come from the germline V gene. The CDR3, as DNA: TGCGCCAGCAGCTTGGGAGCTAGCAACACCGGGGAGCTGTTTTTT. Its protein product is CASSLGASNTGELFF. Using reference TRBV5-1 and TRBJ2-2 for the parts outside the CDR3, the full variable domain is KAGVTQTPRYLIKTRGQQVTLSCSPISGHRSVSWYQQTPGQGLQFLFEYFSETQRNKGNFPGRFSGRQFSNSRSEMNVSTLELGDSALYLCASSLGASNTGELFFGEGSRLTVL.

The CDR3 reads CASSLKGLAGGPTDTQYF. The CDR3, as DNA: TGTGCCAGCAGTTTAAAGGGACTAGCGGGAGGGCCCACAGATACGCAGTATTTT. The chain employs TRBV27 and TRBJ2-3; 16 bases line up with TRBD2. V lost 2 bases, J lost 2 bases, and 4 bases stayed unmatched. The CDR3 runs to 18 residues. The germline CDR1 and CDR2 sequences are MNHEY and SMNVEV (reference sequence).

The V and J genes are TRBV18 and TRBJ2-7; 7 bases are a match to TRBD1. V trimming: 6 bases; J trimming: 2 bases; junction bases outside the gene matches: 4. The CDR3 spans 13 residues. Germline CDR1 reads KGHSH; CDR2 reads LQKENI. The CDR3 DNA sequence: TGTGCCAGCTCCGACAGGGTCACCTACGAGCAGTACTTC. Its protein is CASSDRVTYEQYF.

CDR3 bases: TGTGCCAGCAGCCGTGGACTTTCCTACGAGCAGTACTTC. Encoded protein: CASSRGLSYEQYF. V usage is TRBV5-4 and J usage is TRBJ2-7; tentatively, D is TRBD2 (5 bases). Germline V lookup: CDR1 SGHNT, CDR2 YYREEE (reference sequence). Trimming cost V 4 bases and J 1 base, with 9 bases left between them. The CDR3 totals 13 residues.

V usage is TRBV4-1 and J usage is TRBJ1-2; no clear D. This CDR3 is 14 amino acids long. Germline V CDR1 and CDR2: MGHRA, YSYEKL. The ends were cut back, 1 base at V and 2 bases at J, with 8 bases in the middle. The CDR3 loop reads CASSQGQPNYGYTF. The DNA of the CDR3 is TGCGCCAGCAGCCAAGGGCAGCCGAACTATGGCTACACCTTC.

The chain has TRBV7-6 and TRBJ2-1; 12 positions match TRBD2. Germline CDR1 is SGHVS and CDR2 is FNYEAQ. V shed 1 base and J 1 base; nucleotides not matched to a gene: 5. The CDR3 length is 18 residues. Here the CDR3 DNA reads TGTGCCAGCAGCTTAGAGGGGCTAGCGGGAGGGTCCTACAATGAGCAGTTCTTC. As protein: CASSLEGLAGGSYNEQFF.

This clone was recorded once. The chain employs TRBV15 and TRBJ2-7; D not certain. The CDR3 consists of 14 residues. Germline loops: CDR1 LNHNV, CDR2 YYDKDF (reference sequence). V was cut by 3 bases and J by 0 bases, with 9 bases left in between. As DNA, the CDR3 is TGTGCCACCAGCAGGGGTTACAGCTCCTACGAGCAGTACTTC. As protein: CATSRGYSSYEQYF.

This clone has only one observation. This chain connects TRBV2 to TRBJ2-7, with D tentatively TRBD1 (5 bases). Germline V gives CDR1 SNHLY, CDR2 FYNNEI. V was cut by 11 bases and J by 6 bases, with 20 bases left in between. The CDR3 is 13 amino acids. CDR3 DNA sequence: TGTGCCCTTATTTCGCAGGGTCAGAGCGAGCAGTACTTC. Translating gives CALISQGQSEQYF. Full variable domain (outside the CDR3, taken from reference TRBV2 and TRBJ2-7): EPEVTQTPSHQVTQMGQEVILRCVPISNHLYFYWYRQILGQKVEFLVSFYNNEISEKSEIFDDQFSVERPDGSNFTLKIRSTKLEDSAMYFCALISQGQSEQYFGPGTRLTVT.

The chain joins TRBV9 to TRBJ2-1, with 14 bases lining up with TRBD2. The J segment lost 3 bases and the V segment lost 4 bases, leaving 3 bases of the junction unmatched. The CDR3 totals 16 residues. CDR1 is SGDLS, CDR2 YYNGEE, per germline. CDR3 in amino acids: CASSPGTSGGYNEQFF. The CDR3 region has the DNA TGTGCCAGCAGCCCTGGGACTAGCGGGGGCTACAATGAGCAGTTCTTC.